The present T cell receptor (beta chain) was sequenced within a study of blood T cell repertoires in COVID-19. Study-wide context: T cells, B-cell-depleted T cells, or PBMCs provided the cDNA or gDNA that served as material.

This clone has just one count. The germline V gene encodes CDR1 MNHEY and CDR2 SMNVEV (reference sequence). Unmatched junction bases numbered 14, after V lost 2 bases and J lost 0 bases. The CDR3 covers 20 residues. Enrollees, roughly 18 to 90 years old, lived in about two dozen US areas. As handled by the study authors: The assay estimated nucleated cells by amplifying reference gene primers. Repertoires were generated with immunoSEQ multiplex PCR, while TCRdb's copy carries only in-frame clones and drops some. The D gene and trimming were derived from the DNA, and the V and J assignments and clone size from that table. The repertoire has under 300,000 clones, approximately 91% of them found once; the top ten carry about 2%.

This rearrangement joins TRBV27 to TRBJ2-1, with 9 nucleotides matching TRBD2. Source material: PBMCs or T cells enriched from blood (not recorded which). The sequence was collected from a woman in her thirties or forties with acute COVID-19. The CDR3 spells CASSLRTSVLQSGSYNEQFF. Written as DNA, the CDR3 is TGTGCCAGCAGTTTAAGGACTAGCGTCCTACAGTCGGGCTCCTACAATGAGCAGTTCTTC.